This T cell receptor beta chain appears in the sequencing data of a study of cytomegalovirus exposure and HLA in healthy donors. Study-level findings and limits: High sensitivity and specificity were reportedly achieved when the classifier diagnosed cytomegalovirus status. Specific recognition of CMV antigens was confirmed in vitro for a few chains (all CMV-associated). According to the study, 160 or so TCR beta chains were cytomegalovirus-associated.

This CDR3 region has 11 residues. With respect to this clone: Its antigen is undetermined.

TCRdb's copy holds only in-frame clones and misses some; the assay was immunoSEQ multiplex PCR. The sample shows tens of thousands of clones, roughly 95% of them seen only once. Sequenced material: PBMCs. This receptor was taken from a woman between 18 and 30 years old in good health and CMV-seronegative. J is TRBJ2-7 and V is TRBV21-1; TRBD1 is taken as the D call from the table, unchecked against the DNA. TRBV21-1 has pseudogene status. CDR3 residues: CASNGLYEQYF. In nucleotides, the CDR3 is TGTGCCAGCAATGGGCTCTACGAGCAGTACTTC.